The 3 T cell receptor beta chains presented below share a single source sample, sequenced in a study of blood T cell repertoires in COVID-19. Assay: immunoSEQ multiplex PCR; the TCRdb copy retains only in-frame clones and omits some. The sample lists 500,000 or so clones, around 90% seen once, with 0.7% in the top ten. The sequencing input was PBMCs or T cells enriched from blood (not recorded which). These receptor sequences come from a woman aged 18-29 years who had recovered from COVID-19.

V is TRBV3-1 (or the pseudogene TRBV3-2) and J is TRBJ2-5, with 8 bases matching TRBD1. Unmatched junction bases numbered 4, after V lost 3 bases and J lost 1 base. This CDR3 is built from 15 residues. Per germline, CDR1 LGHDT and CDR2 YNNKEL (reference sequence). The CDR3 sequence is CASSQTGEGQETQYF. The CDR3 nucleotides read TGTGCCAGCAGCCAGACAGGGGAAGGCCAAGAGACCCAGTACTTC.

V is TRBV11-2 and J is TRBJ1-1, with D uncertain. The germline V gene has CDR1 SGHAT and CDR2 FQNNGV. CDR3 length: 13 amino acids. Trimming took off 1 base at V and 3 bases at J, with 6 bases between the two ends. DNA for the CDR3: TGTGCCAGCAGCTTAGGCGGGGACACTGAAGCTTTCTTT. Translating it yields CASSLGGDTEAFF.

The chain is built from TRBV9 and TRBJ2-2, with D possibly being TRBD1 (6 bases). The V gene's germline CDR1 is SGDLS and CDR2 YYNGEE. The CDR3 has 15 residues. Between the trimmed V and J ends, which lost 5 bases and 1 base, there was a span of 12 bases. The DNA of the CDR3 is TGTGCCAGCAGTACAGGGTCCCTGAACACCGGGGAGCTGTTTTTT. This translates into CASSTGSLNTGELFF.